This T cell receptor beta chain was found in a study of OX40 agonist ivuxolimab in advanced cancers. As for the study more broadly: The costimulatory receptor OX40 (CD134) was targeted by ivuxolimab, a fully human IgG2 agonistic monoclonal antibody. Of the roughly 51 patients in dose escalation, about 20 had hepatocellular carcinoma, some 15 had melanoma, 9 had renal cell carcinoma and 9 had head and neck cancer. A male proportion of roughly 80% and a mean age of approximately 60 years, ranging from about 20 to 80, were recorded for the dose-escalation cohort. Intravenous ivuxolimab was administered to patients every 2 weeks at six dose levels: 0.01, 0.1, 0.3, 1.5, 3 and 10 mg/kg. Partial responses occurred in three dose-escalation patients, of whom one had hepatocellular carcinoma and two had cutaneous melanoma. The monotherapy dose-escalation portion (N = 52 patients) of the phase I ivuxolimab trial is reported in the paper. Peripheral TCRbeta sequencing aimed to test whether ivuxolimab altered TCR sequence diversity and caused clonal T-cell expansion. Patients were allowed to have had prior anti-PD-1, anti-PD-L1 or anti-CTLA-4 therapy, and around 40% of the dose-escalation patients had previously received checkpoint inhibitors.

A note on this clone: Its antigen specificity is not known. Base qualities are not provided; no much larger clone lies one nucleotide away.

Genomic DNA was extracted from sorted cells for sequencing of the TCRbeta CDR3 region. The immunoSEQ Assay was used for sequencing of TCRbeta CDR3 regions. TCRdb obtained this table from immuneACCESS and retained in-frame rearrangements with V and J assigned. These tables miss some clones; where compared with another copy, unresolved V genes account for less than half of the shortfall, and the remainder is unexplained. Recorded for this sample are tens of thousands of clones; 70% to 90% of them occurred a single time. About 0.95% of the sample belongs to the ten largest clones. Patients with a history of autoimmune disease or receiving systemic immunosuppression were excluded from the trial. In every dose cohort, peripheral blood was drawn for TCR sequencing at baseline, cycle 4 day 1, and cycle 7 day 1. The samples were taken from a phase I, first-in-human, multicenter, open-label dose-escalation trial of ivuxolimab. Adults with locally advanced or metastatic melanoma, renal cell, hepatocellular, or head and neck squamous cell carcinoma were enrolled in the trial. Before TCR sequencing, CD4+ T cells and CD8+ T cells were sorted from peripheral blood as separate populations.

Measured from the cysteine to the phenylalanine, the CDR3 is 14 residues long. CDR3 DNA only is kept here, 42 bases in frame from base 1. Cut back by 0 bases and 7 bases, the V and J ends lie 12 bases apart. The germline V gene yields SGHVS for CDR1 and FQNEAQ for CDR2. Overall study outcomes, separate from this receptor: After ivuxolimab, expanded clones were on average more numerous among CD8+ T cells than among CD4+ T cells. At doses of 0.1 to 3.0 mg/kg, clonal expansion of both CD4+ and CD8+ T cells in blood was seen between baseline and week 6. In the 0.1-3.0 mg/kg groups, partial responders had among the lowest normalized peripheral clonal expansion, particularly in CD8+ T cells. The antigen specificity of the clonally expanded peripheral T cells was not determined. Low levels of normalized T-cell clonal expansion were also shown by some nonresponding patients.

The sequencing here drew on CD4+ or CD8+ T cells sorted from blood, taken in a trial of the OX40 agonist ivuxolimab. The sequence is built from TRBV7-8 and TRBJ1-1; no D gene call is confident. The source is an adult with an advanced solid tumor such as melanoma, head and neck, liver or kidney cancer. The encoded CDR3 is CASSLADPRLEAFF. The bases are TGTGCCAGCAGCTTAGCGGACCCCCGGCTTGAAGCTTTCTTT.